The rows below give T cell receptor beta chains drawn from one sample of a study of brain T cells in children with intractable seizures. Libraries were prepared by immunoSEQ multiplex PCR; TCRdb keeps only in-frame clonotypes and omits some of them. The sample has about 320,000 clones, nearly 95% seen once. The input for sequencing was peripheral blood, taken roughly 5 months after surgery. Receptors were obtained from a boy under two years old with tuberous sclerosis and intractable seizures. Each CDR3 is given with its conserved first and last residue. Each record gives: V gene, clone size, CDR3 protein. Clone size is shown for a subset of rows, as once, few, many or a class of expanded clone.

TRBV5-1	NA	CASSWTIGGAYEQYF
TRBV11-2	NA	CASSYPPDTFTDTQYF
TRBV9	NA	CASSRGWGVFDEQYF
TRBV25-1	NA	CASSDLIGTNEKLFF
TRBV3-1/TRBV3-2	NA	CASSRRPLSYEQYF
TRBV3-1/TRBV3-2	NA	CASSQTGEQYF
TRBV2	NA	CASKPGYEKLFF
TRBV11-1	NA	CASSSLTSGTGEQFF
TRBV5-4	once	CASSFGGQGRYEQYF
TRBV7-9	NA	CASSPWTAKNTGELFF
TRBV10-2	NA	CASREGSEAFF
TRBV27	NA	CASSQFSNQPQHF
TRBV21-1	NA	CASRRGQGKKGQFF
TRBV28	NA	CASSFGTNTGELFF
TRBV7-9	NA	CASSRDRGRWNEKLFF
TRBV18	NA	CASSPPGTGRNEQFF
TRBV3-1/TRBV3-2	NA	CASSQGMSYEQYF
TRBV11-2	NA	CASSPTSPGDEQYF
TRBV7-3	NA	CASSLGGGKETQYF
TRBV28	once	CASTTQGTPSWGGYTF
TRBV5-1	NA	CASSLAGGQNTEAFF
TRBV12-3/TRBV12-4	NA	CASRRYTEAFF
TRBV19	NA	CASSLPGGLYGYTF
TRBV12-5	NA	CASGCQGVEGTEAFF